This T cell receptor (beta chain) stems from a study of T-cell memory formation after mild COVID-19. The overall study: Across donors, TCR clusters were largely donor specific. General study points: Clones that contracted from day 15 to 85 were balanced CD4/CD8, while later expanders leaned CD4+. Some clones that responded were present in memory (sampled pre-infection), which suggests cross-reactive memory joined.

TCRdb re-called the 5' RACE reads with MiXCR, one entry per CDR3 protein. Among 450,000 to 650,000 distinct CDR3 sequences listed, more than 15% were seen once. This clonotype was observed a few times. Antigen: not known. V trimming: 0 bases; J trimming: 0 bases; junction bases outside the gene matches: 7. The CDR3 runs to 19 residues. Germline-derived CDR1 and CDR2 are LNHNV and YYDKDF (reference sequence). The receptor comes from an adult woman who had mild COVID-19 (a few samples of this study predate the infection). Cell type and time point are not known. Sequencing used PBMCs or a T cell subset sorted from them (not recorded which). The V and J genes are TRBV15 and TRBJ2-6; the match to TRBD2 covers 8 bases. CDR3 in DNA: TGTGCCACCAGCAGAGATCTGGTAGCGGGGCACTCTGGGGCCAACGTCCTGACTTTC. This codes for CATSRDLVAGHSGANVLTF.